Given below is one T cell receptor (beta chain) in context. Its antigen is unidentified. The assay was immunoSEQ multiplex PCR, and TCRdb's table has in-frame clones only and misses some. The data contain about 56,000 clones, around 85% of them singletons. This sample stems from a study of T cell responses to AZD1222 COVID-19 vaccine. Regarding the study as a whole: Baseline serostatus was positive in only a handful of AZD1222 recipients. Researchers report vaccine-associated CD4 TCRs spanning spike, with dominance at 160-218 and 743-854. Increases in Spike-specific TCR breadth and depth were seen after two AZD1222 doses.

The CDR3 is made up of 13 amino acids. Trimming shortened V by 5 bases and J by 3 bases, and 10 bases separated the two germline ends. The V gene's germline CDR1 is SGHVS and CDR2 FQNEAQ. This TCR was sampled from an adult in good health. J is TRBJ1-1 and V is TRBV7-8; unclear D gene. Sequences were derived from peripheral blood, sampled on day 0 of AZD1222 vaccination. CDR3 nucleotides: TGTGCCAGCAGCCCCGCCTCGGACACTGAAGCTTTCTTT. This codes for CASSPASDTEAFF.